Here is one TCR beta chain with its context. Its target is unknown. Germline CDR1 MNHNS, CDR2 SASEGT. V shed 4 bases and J shed 0 bases, with 7 bases lying between them. The CDR3 loop spans 14 amino acids. This specimen comes from a study of cytomegalovirus exposure and HLA in healthy donors. Study results and limitations: The study found most TCR sequences rare, yet found some public TCRs in many donors. Reportedly, cytomegalovirus status was diagnosed with high sensitivity and specificity. The study flagged about 160 TCR beta chains as cytomegalovirus-associated.

TCRdb's table, derived via immunoSEQ multiplex PCR, lists solely in-frame clones and lacks some. The table includes under 250,000 clones, around 90% detected once. An approximately 130-subject validation cohort, separate from the approximately 720-subject first cohort, supplied the donors. The sequenced sample consisted of PBMCs. This chain joins TRBV6-1 and TRBJ1-5; D is undetermined. This TCR derives from a woman aged 18-35 years in good health and CMV-seropositive. Written as DNA, the CDR3 is TGTGCCAGCAGTGGAACACCTAGCAATCAGCCCCAGCATTTT. As protein: CASSGTPSNQPQHF.